Below, 17 T cell receptor beta chains from the same sample are listed, as sequenced in a study of blood T cell repertoires in COVID-19. Data came from immunoSEQ multiplex PCR; TCRdb stores just in-frame clones and leaves some out. The sample lists more than 250,000 clones; 84% were seen once. The sequencing input was peripheral blood. The source of these receptors is a human donor in a cohort sampled during active COVID-19.

This rearrangement joins TRBV5-1 to TRBJ1-6; D is perhaps TRBD1 (6 bases). The CDR3 is 15 residues long. V was shortened by 4 bases and J by 6 bases, with 14 bases between the two germline ends. Germline V gives CDR1 SGHRS, CDR2 YFSETQ. The DNA of the CDR3 is TGCGCCAGCAGCCCTACCCAGGGGTTTAATTCACCCCTCCACTTT. It codes for CASSPTQGFNSPLHF.

V gene TRBV13 combines with J gene TRBJ1-3; 7 bases agree with TRBD1. The CDR3 runs to 14 residues. The germline V gene encodes CDR1 PRHDT and CDR2 FYEKMQ (reference sequence). V lost 5 bases, J lost 2 bases, and 3 bases stayed unmatched. CDR3 sequence: CASSQQGPGNTIYF. The CDR3 DNA reads TGTGCCAGCAGCCAACAGGGGCCTGGAAACACCATATATTTT.

The chain has TRBV5-5 and TRBJ1-5, with 7 bases identical to TRBD1. The CDR3 is made up of 15 amino acids. Per germline, CDR1 SGHKS and CDR2 YYEKEE (reference sequence). V shed 4 bases and J 0 bases; nucleotides not matched to a gene: 4. CDR3 sequence: CASSQTGPSNQPQHF. The CDR3 bases are TGTGCCAGCAGCCAGACAGGGCCTAGCAATCAGCCCCAGCATTTT.

V is TRBV4-1 and J is TRBJ2-3; the match to TRBD2 covers 8 bases. CDR1 and CDR2 from the germline V gene are MGHRA and YSYEKL. There are 15 residues in the CDR3. With 4 bases clipped from V and 4 bases from J, the junction kept 7 bases outside the gene matches. The CDR3 loop is CASSPPGLVPDTQYF. The CDR3 coding sequence is TGCGCCAGCAGCCCTCCGGGACTAGTCCCAGATACGCAGTATTTT.

The CDR3 reads CASSPHLTSGNTGELFF. CDR3 in DNA: TGTGCCAGCAGCCCACATTTGACTAGCGGGAACACCGGGGAGCTGTTTTTT. The chain recombines TRBV7-8 with TRBJ2-2; 9 positions match TRBD2. Losses at the gene ends were 5 bases for V and 1 base for J; bases not matched to a gene: 8. The germline gives CDR1 SGHVS, CDR2 FQNEAQ. The length of the CDR3 is 17 residues.

Only a few counts were recorded for this clone. V and J are TRBV28 and TRBJ1-6; no reliable D call. The CDR3 contains 19 residues. V was cut by 10 bases and J by 0 bases, with 25 bases left in between. Germline assignment: CDR1 MDHEN and CDR2 SYDVKM. The CDR3 loop is CATLLRRSDWSSYNSPLHF. The CDR3 nucleotides read TGTGCCACCTTATTACGTCGATCGGACTGGAGCTCCTATAATTCACCCCTCCACTTT.

The chain joins TRBV6-2 or TRBV6-3 to TRBJ2-5, with 8 positions matching TRBD2. J was trimmed by 5 bases and V by 6 bases; bases with no gene match: 8. This CDR3 is built from 14 residues. Germline V gene lookup returns CDR1 MNHEY and CDR2 SVGEGT. The CDR3 region has the DNA TGTGCCAGCAGCCTTATTCGCGGGGGGGAGACCCAGTACTTC. Protein sequence: CASSLIRGGETQYF.

V gene TRBV20-1 combines with J gene TRBJ1-1, with D possibly TRBD1 on 6 matching bases. This CDR3 is built from 11 residues. Germline CDR1 and CDR2: DFQATT and SNEGSKA (reference sequence). CDR3 sequence: CSPGRGTEAFF. As DNA, the CDR3 is TGCAGCCCCGGCAGGGGCACTGAAGCTTTCTTT.

The chain joins TRBV4-1 to TRBJ1-4; 9 bases match TRBD1. The CDR3 has 14 amino acids. CDR1 is MGHRA, CDR2 YSYEKL, per germline. V was pared by 4 bases and J by 6 bases, with 3 bases of the junction left unmatched. Written as DNA, the CDR3 is TGCGCCAGCAGCCCCGGGACAGGGTATGAAAAACTGTTTTTT. It specifies CASSPGTGYEKLFF.

The chain recombines TRBV7-2 with TRBJ1-2, with D maybe TRBD1 (6 bases). The germline gives CDR1 SGHTA, CDR2 FQGNSA. The ends were cut back, 7 bases at V and 4 bases at J, with 13 bases in the middle. The CDR3 is 13 amino acids. CDR3 region: CASTPDRSYGYTF. For the CDR3, the DNA is TGTGCCAGCACCCCCGACAGGTCCTATGGCTACACCTTC. The full variable domain, in which reference TRBV7-2 and TRBJ1-2 provide the parts outside the CDR3, is GAGVSQSPSNKVTEKGKDVELRCDPISGHTALYWYRQSLGQGLEFLIYFQGNSAPDKSGLPSDRFSAERTGGSVSTLTIQRTQQEDSAVYLCASTPDRSYGYTFGSGTRLTVV.

The chain carries TRBV27 and TRBJ2-4; TRBD2 matches 8 bases. With 5 bases clipped from V and 5 bases from J, the junction kept 11 bases outside the gene matches. CDR1 is MNHEY, CDR2 SMNVEV, per germline (reference sequence). The CDR3 loop spans 16 amino acids. The CDR3 coding sequence is TGTGCCAGCAGTGTAAGGGGGGGACTAGGGGAAAACATTCAGTACTTC. Translated: CASSVRGGLGENIQYF.

The chain combines TRBV27 with TRBJ2-6, with a tentative D call TRBD1 (6 bases). The CDR3 runs to 16 residues. Germline V gene lookup returns CDR1 MNHEY and CDR2 SMNVEV (reference sequence). The V end lost 1 base, the J end lost 4 bases, and 11 bases lay between the germline ends. The CDR3 sequence is CASSLFQGLGANVLTF. The CDR3 bases are TGTGCCAGCAGTTTATTTCAGGGGCTGGGGGCCAACGTCCTGACTTTC. Variable domain in full (rest from reference TRBV27 and TRBJ2-6): EAQVTQNPRYLITVTGKKLTVTCSQNMNHEYMSWYRQDPGLGLRQIYYSMNVEVTDKGDVPEGYKVSRKEKRNFPLILESPSPNQTSLYFCASSLFQGLGANVLTFGAGSRLTVL.

This chain joins TRBV28 and TRBJ2-2; D possibly corresponds to TRBD2 (6 bases). Germline loops: CDR1 MDHEN, CDR2 SYDVKM. V was shortened by 5 bases and J by 6 bases, with 19 bases between the two germline ends. The CDR3 loop spans 16 amino acids. CDR3: CASSPRGPSGAGELFF. CDR3 nucleotide sequence: TGTGCCAGCAGTCCGCGGGGTCCCTCGGGGGCCGGGGAGCTGTTTTTT.

The chain carries TRBV6-1 and TRBJ1-1, with a possible D match to TRBD1 (6 bases). The CDR3 is made up of 14 amino acids. V was clipped by 3 bases and J by 4 bases, with 12 bases between them. CDR1 and CDR2 (germline): MNHNS, SASEGT. As DNA, the CDR3 is TGTGCCAGCAGTGAGGCGGGGGCGCGCACTGAAGCTTTCTTT. Protein product: CASSEAGARTEAFF.

The chain is built from TRBV10-3 and TRBJ1-2; no clear D. Germline V gene data show CDR1 as ENHRY and CDR2 as SYGVKD. Trimming removed 6 bases at V and 6 bases at J, with 11 bases between. The length of the CDR3 is 12 residues. As DNA, the CDR3 is TGTGCCATCAGCCTGTTGGGCGATGGCTACACCTTC. Translating gives CAISLLGDGYTF.

This clone was counted only a few times. V gene TRBV6-2 or TRBV6-3 combines with J gene TRBJ1-1, with a weak D call TRBD1 (5 bases). CDR1 MNHEY and CDR2 SVGEGT come from the germline V gene. This CDR3 region has 10 residues. V was pared by 6 bases and J by 11 bases, with 10 bases between. In DNA, the CDR3 is TGTGCCAGCAGCGACAGTTCGGCTTTCTTT. Its protein is CASSDSSAFF.

The genes are TRBV19 and TRBJ1-6; TRBD1 agrees at 7 bases. This CDR3 is built from 15 residues. Per the germline V gene, CDR1 is LNHDA and CDR2 is SQIVND (reference sequence). The J segment lost 7 bases and the V segment lost 6 bases, leaving 9 bases of the junction unmatched. In nucleotides, the CDR3 is TGTGCCAGTAGAGACTCGGGGACAGAGAATTCACCCCTCCACTTT. Protein: CASRDSGTENSPLHF.